One sample yielded the 8 T cell receptor beta chains listed below, sequenced in a study of cytomegalovirus exposure and HLA in healthy donors. Profiling relied on immunoSEQ multiplex PCR, and the TCRdb table lists in-frame clones only, not all of them. The sample consists of approximately 110,000 clones, around 94% of them appearing once. Sequencing used PBMCs. Receptors originate from a woman aged 18-29 years in good health and CMV-seronegative.

The CDR3 spells CASTTSGGAGELFF. CDR3 nucleotide sequence: TGCGCCAGCACGACTAGCGGGGGGGCCGGGGAGCTGTTTTTT. The chain has TRBV5-1 and TRBJ2-2; 14 bases line up with TRBD2. This CDR3 has 14 amino acids. The germline gives CDR1 SGHRS, CDR2 YFSETQ. The V segment lost 6 bases and the J segment 6 bases; nucleotides outside the gene matches: 1.

The gene calls are TRBV19 and TRBJ1-2, with a possible D match to TRBD1 (6 bases). The CDR3 spans 15 residues. V gave up 3 bases and J gave up 4 bases, with 15 bases separating them. Germline V gene lookup returns CDR1 LNHDA and CDR2 SQIVND (reference sequence). The CDR3 sequence is CASSIQYRVTYGYTF. The CDR3 DNA sequence: TGTGCCAGTAGTATCCAATACAGGGTTACCTATGGCTACACCTTC.

The J gene is TRBJ1-2, the V gene TRBV6-8; 7 bases align to TRBD1. Germline CDR1 is MNHGY and CDR2 is SAAAGT. After removal of 4 bases from V and 5 bases from J, the junction contained 7 bases not matched to a gene. The length of the CDR3 is 14 residues. CDR3 DNA sequence: TGTGCCAGCAGTTCCTACAGGGGACTGTATGGCTACACCTTC. It codes for CASSSYRGLYGYTF.

The rearrangement links TRBV29-1 to TRBJ2-2; possibly TRBD2 for D (7 bases). Looked up from germline, CDR1 is SQVTM and CDR2 is ANQGSEA. This CDR3 contains 13 residues. Trimming took off 7 bases at V and 4 bases at J, with 13 bases between the two ends. The CDR3 protein is CSARGAFTGELFF. For the CDR3, the DNA is TGCAGCGCACGGGGGGCCTTCACCGGGGAGCTGTTTTTT.

The chain links TRBV27 to TRBJ2-7; 8 bases map to TRBD2. The CDR3 loop spans 16 amino acids. V shed 3 bases, J shed 2 bases, and the junction held 9 bases outside the gene matches. Germline CDR1 and CDR2: MNHEY and SMNVEV (reference sequence). In DNA, the CDR3 is TGTGCCAGCAGTTTTGTAGGGACTAGATCCACCTACGAGCAGTACTTC. Its protein product is CASSFVGTRSTYEQYF.

The chain has TRBV5-6 and TRBJ1-5, with TRBD1 identical over 10 bases. The J segment lost 2 bases and the V segment lost 2 bases, leaving 1 base of the junction unmatched. The CDR3 spans 15 residues. Germline assignment: CDR1 SGHDT and CDR2 YYEEEE. As DNA, the CDR3 is TGTGCCAGCAGCTTTGGGACAGGGGGCAATCAGCCCCAGCATTTT. Protein: CASSFGTGGNQPQHF.

The rearrangement joins TRBV7-3 to TRBJ1-2; D is unclear. Between the trimmed V and J ends, which lost 3 bases and 0 bases, there was a span of 5 bases. Germline V gene data show CDR1 as SGHTA and CDR2 as FQGTGA. The CDR3 is 13 residues long. DNA for the CDR3: TGTGCCAGCAGCTTTGGAGCTAACTATGGCTACACCTTC. Encoded protein: CASSFGANYGYTF.

V is TRBV9 and J is TRBJ2-2, with 8 nucleotides matching TRBD2. The germline V gene has CDR1 SGDLS and CDR2 YYNGEE. The CDR3 contains 14 residues. V lost 1 base, J lost 7 bases, and 3 bases stayed unmatched. The CDR3 DNA reads TGTGCCAGCAGCGTAAGCGGGAGTAACGGGGAGCTGTTTTTT. This sequence encodes CASSVSGSNGELFF.